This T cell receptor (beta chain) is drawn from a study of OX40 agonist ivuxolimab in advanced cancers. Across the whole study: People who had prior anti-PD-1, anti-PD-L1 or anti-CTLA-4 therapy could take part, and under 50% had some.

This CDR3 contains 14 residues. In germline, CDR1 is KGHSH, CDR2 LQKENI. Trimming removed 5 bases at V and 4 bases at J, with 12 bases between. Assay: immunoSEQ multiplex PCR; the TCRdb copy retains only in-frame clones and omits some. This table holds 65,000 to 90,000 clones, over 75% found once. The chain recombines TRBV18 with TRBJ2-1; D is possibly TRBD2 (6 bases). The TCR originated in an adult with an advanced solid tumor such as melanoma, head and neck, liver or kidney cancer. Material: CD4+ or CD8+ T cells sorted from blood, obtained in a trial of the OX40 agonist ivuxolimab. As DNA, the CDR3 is TGTGCCAGCTCATTGTCTAGCGTATACAATGAGCAGTTCTTC. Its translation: CASSLSSVYNEQFF.